This T cell receptor (beta chain) derives from a study of shared clonotypes between healthy human individuals. The method was immunoSEQ multiplex PCR; TCRdb's version includes in-frame clones alone and lacks a portion of them. The sample has about 2.4 million clones, roughly 93% seen once. CDR3 length equals 14 residues. CDR1 is SGHTA and CDR2 is FQGNSA in the germline V gene. V was pared by 1 base and J by 6 bases, with 5 bases of the junction left unmatched. Material: naive CD4+ T cells from PBMCs. Subset specified: CD45RA+ positively selected. This TCR derives from a man aged 18-30 years in good health. Some clones in this sample may be carry-over from other donors' samples. The rearrangement joins TRBV7-2 to TRBJ2-7; TRBD2 matches at 8 bases. The CDR3 spells CASSLGAGVAEQYF. The CDR3 DNA reads as TGTGCCAGCAGCTTAGGAGCGGGAGTTGCCGAGCAGTACTTC.